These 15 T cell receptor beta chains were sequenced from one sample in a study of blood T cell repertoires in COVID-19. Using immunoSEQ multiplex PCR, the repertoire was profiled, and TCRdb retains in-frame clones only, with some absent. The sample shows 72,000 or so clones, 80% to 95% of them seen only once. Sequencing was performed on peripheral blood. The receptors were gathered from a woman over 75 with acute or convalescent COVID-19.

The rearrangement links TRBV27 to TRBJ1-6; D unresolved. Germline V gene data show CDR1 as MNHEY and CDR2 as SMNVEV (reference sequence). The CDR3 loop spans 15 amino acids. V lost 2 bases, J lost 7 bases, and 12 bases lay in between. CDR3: CASSLVAVINSPLHF. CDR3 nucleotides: TGTGCCAGCAGTTTAGTCGCAGTCATCAATTCACCCCTCCACTTT.

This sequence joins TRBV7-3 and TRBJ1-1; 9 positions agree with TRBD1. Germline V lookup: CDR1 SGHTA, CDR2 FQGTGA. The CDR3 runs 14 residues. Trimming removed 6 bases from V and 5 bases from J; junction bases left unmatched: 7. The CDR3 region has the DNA TGTGCCAGCAGACCCGGGACAGGGAGTACTGAAGCTTTCTTT. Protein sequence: CASRPGTGSTEAFF.

In DNA form, the CDR3 reads TGTGCCAGCAGTTTGTACGGGATACTTCCTACTGAAAAACTGTTTTTT. This codes for CASSLYGILPTEKLFF. The chain recombines TRBV28 with TRBJ1-4; D gene unclear. This CDR3 region has 16 residues. Germline-derived CDR1 and CDR2 are MDHEN and SYDVKM. The germline V and J ends were trimmed by 3 bases and 7 bases, with 18 bases remaining between them.

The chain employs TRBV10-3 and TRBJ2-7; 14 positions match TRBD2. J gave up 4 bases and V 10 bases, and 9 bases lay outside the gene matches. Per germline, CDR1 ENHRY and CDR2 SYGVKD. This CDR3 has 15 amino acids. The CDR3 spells CATQGTSGSSYEQYF. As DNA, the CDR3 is TGTGCCACCCAGGGGACTAGCGGGAGTTCGTACGAGCAGTACTTC.

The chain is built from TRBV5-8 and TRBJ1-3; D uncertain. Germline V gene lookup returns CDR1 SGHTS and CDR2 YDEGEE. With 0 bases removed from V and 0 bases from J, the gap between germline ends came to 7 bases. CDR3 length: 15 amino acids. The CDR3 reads CASSLGGPSGNTIYF. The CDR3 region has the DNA TGTGCCAGCAGCTTGGGTGGCCCCTCTGGAAACACCATATATTTT.

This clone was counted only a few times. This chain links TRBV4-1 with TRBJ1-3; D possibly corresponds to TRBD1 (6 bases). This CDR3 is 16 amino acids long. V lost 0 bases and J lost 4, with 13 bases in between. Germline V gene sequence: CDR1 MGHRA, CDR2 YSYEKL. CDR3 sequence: CASSQDIQGLGNTIYF. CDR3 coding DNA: TGCGCCAGCAGCCAAGACATTCAGGGGCTCGGAAACACCATATATTTT.

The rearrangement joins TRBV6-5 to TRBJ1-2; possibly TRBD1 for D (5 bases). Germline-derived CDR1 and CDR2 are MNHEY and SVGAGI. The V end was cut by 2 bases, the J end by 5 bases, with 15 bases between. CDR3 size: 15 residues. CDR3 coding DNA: TGTGCCAGCAGTTACAATTACGGGGGAAGATATGGCTACACCTTC. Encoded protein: CASSYNYGGRYGYTF.

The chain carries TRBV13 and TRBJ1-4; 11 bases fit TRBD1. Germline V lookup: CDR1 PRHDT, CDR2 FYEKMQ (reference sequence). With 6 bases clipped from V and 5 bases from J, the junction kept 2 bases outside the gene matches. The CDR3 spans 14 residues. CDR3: CASRGQGGNEKLFF. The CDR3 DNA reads TGTGCCAGCAGGGGACAGGGGGGGAATGAAAAACTGTTTTTT.

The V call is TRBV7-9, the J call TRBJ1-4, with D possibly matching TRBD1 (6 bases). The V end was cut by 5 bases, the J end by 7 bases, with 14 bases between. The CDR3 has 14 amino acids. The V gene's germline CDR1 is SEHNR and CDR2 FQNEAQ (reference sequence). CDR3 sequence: CASSTSGVGEKLFF. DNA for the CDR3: TGTGCCAGCAGCACATCAGGGGTTGGTGAAAAACTGTTTTTT.

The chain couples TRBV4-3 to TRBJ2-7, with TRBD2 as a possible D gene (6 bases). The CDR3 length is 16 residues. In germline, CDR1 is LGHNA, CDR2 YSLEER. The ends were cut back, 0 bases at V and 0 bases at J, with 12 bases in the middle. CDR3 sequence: CASSQDSPSVSYEQYF. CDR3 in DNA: TGCGCCAGCAGCCAAGATAGTCCTAGCGTCTCCTACGAGCAGTACTTC.

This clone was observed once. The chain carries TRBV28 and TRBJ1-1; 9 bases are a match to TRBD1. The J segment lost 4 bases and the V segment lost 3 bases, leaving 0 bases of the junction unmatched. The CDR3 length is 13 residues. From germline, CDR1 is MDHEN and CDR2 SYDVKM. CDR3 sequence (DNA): TGTGCCAGCAGTTTGACAGGGGGCACTGAAGCTTTCTTT. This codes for CASSLTGGTEAFF.

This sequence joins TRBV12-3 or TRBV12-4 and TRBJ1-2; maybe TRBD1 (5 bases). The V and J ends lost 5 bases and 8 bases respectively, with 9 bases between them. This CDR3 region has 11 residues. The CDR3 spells CASSRTSGYTF. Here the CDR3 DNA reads TGTGCCAGCAGTAGGACAAGCGGCTACACCTTC.

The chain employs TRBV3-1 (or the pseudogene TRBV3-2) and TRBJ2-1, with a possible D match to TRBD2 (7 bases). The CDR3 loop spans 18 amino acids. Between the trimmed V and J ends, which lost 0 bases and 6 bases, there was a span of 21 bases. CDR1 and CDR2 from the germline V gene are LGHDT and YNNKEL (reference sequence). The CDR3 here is CASSQDVGGGRVSNEQFF. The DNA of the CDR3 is TGTGCCAGCAGCCAAGATGTTGGGGGGGGCCGGGTGAGCAATGAGCAGTTCTTC.

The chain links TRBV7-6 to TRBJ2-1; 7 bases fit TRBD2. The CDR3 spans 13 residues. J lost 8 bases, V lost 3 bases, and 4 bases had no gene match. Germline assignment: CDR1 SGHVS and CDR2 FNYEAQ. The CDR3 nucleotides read TGTGCCAGCAGCTTCATGGGGGGGGATGAGCAGTTCTTC. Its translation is CASSFMGGDEQFF. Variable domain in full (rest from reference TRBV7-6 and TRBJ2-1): GAGVSQSPRYKVTKRGQDVALRCDPISGHVSLYWYRQALGQGPEFLTYFNYEAQQDKSGLPNDRFSAERPEGSISTLTIQRTEQRDSAMYRCASSFMGGDEQFFGPGTRLTVL.

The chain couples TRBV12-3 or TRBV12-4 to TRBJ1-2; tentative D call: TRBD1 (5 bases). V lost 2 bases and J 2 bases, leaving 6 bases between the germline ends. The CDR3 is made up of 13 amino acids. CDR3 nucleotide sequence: TGTGCCAGCAGTTTAAGGGGAAACTATGGCTACACCTTC. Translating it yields CASSLRGNYGYTF.